These T cell receptor beta chains were read from a single sample in a study of blood T cell repertoires in COVID-19. The repertoire was sequenced with immunoSEQ multiplex PCR; TCRdb's copy has only in-frame clones and lacks some. The profile shows fewer than 350,000 clones, approximately 88% of them singletons. Sequenced sample: peripheral blood. These receptor sequences come from a man under 40 with COVID-19, enrolled during active disease. The CDR3 runs from the conserved cysteine through the conserved F or W. A D gene is named only where the DNA matches it firmly.

d_call j_call v_call cdr3_aa
TRBD1 TRBJ2-7 TRBV29-1 CSVPRTGRSSYEQYF
TRBD1 TRBJ1-2 TRBV6-5 CASSDRGPVVSGYTF
TRBD1 TRBJ2-2 TRBV19 CASSVSGTGNGELFF
- TRBJ2-1 TRBV7-8 CASSPEGGGHNEQFF
- TRBJ2-2 TRBV6-2/TRBV6-3 CASSYSTRNTGELFF
- TRBJ1-4 TRBV20-1 CSAPRGEKLFF
- TRBJ1-2 TRBV7-2 CASSRSTGGGYTF
TRBD2 TRBJ2-2 TRBV6-5 CASSEKRETGGELFF
- TRBJ2-7 TRBV10-3 CAISENSPGEQYF
TRBD1 TRBJ1-1 TRBV7-2 CASSLQGAVTEAFF
TRBD2 TRBJ2-1 TRBV24-1 CATSDLGGTGDSYNEQFF
- TRBJ1-2 TRBV6-2/TRBV6-3 CASSYGGRIYGYTF
- TRBJ1-4 TRBV5-4 CASSFPGDQGGKLFF
TRBD1 TRBJ1-6 TRBV28 CASSLDQGAGNSPLHF
TRBD2 TRBJ2-3 TRBV10-3 CAIRGAGGPLDTQYF
- TRBJ2-7 TRBV4-3 CASSQESPRHSTSYEQYF
TRBD1 TRBJ1-3 TRBV10-3 CATKGNRGFSGNTIYF